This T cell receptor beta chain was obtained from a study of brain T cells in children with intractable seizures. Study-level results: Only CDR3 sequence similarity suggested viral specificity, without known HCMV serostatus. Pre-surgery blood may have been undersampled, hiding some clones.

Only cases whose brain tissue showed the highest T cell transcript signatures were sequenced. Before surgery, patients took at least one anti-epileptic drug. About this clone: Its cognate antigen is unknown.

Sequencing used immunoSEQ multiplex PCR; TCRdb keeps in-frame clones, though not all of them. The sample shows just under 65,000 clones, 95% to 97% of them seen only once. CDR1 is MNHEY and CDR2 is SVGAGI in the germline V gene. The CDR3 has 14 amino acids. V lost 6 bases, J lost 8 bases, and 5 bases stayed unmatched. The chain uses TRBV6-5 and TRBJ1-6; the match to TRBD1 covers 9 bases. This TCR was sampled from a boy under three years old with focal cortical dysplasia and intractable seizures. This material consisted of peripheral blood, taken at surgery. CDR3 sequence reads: CASRDRGRDSPLHF. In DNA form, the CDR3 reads TGTGCCAGCAGGGACAGGGGCCGAGATTCACCCCTCCACTTT.